The next 18 T cell receptor beta chains were all read from a single sample in a study of shared clonotypes between healthy human individuals. Sequencing was performed with immunoSEQ multiplex PCR; in TCRdb, only in-frame clones are kept and a portion is missing. The sample yields 500,000 to 700,000 clones, approximately 95% seen once. Only CD45RO-negative cells positively selected for CCR7 counted as naive CD8 cells, so terminally differentiated effector memory CD45RA+ cells were excluded. The specimen was naive CD8+ T cells sorted from blood. Receptors were obtained from a woman aged 25 to 39 in good health.

The chain links TRBV5-6 to TRBJ2-1, with D possibly matching TRBD2 (6 bases). The CDR3 is made up of 11 amino acids. Germline loops: CDR1 SGHDT, CDR2 YYEEEE. Trimming took off 2 bases at V and 9 bases at J, with 6 bases between the two ends. CDR3 nucleotide sequence: TGTGCCAGCAGCTTACTAGCTGAGCAGTTCTTC. This translates into CASSLLAEQFF.

The chain combines TRBV28 with TRBJ2-7; 7 positions match TRBD2. This CDR3 contains 14 residues. Trimming took 10 bases from V and 4 from J; bases not matched to a gene: 13. Germline CDR1 reads MDHEN; CDR2 reads SYDVKM. CDR3 residues: CATRVASGSYEQYF. The CDR3 bases are TGTGCCACCCGTGTGGCTAGCGGAAGTTACGAGCAGTACTTC.

The chain combines TRBV6-5 with TRBJ2-5; 10 bases map to TRBD2. With V trimmed by 4 bases and J by 5 bases, 4 bases remained unmatched. The CDR3 has 14 amino acids. Germline V gene lookup returns CDR1 MNHEY and CDR2 SVGAGI. The CDR3 spells CASSWTSGWETQYF. CDR3 nucleotide sequence: TGTGCCAGCAGTTGGACTAGCGGTTGGGAGACCCAGTACTTC.

This clone was counted once. The chain is built from TRBV7-9 and TRBJ2-1; no definite D call. The CDR3 is 12 residues long. V was shortened by 8 bases and J by 5 bases, with 10 bases between the two germline ends. The germline gives CDR1 SEHNR, CDR2 FQNEAQ (reference sequence). The CDR3 loop is CASSHQNNEQFF. The DNA of the CDR3 is TGTGCCAGCTCTCATCAAAACAATGAGCAGTTCTTC.

The gene calls are TRBV28 and TRBJ1-5, with D possibly being TRBD1 (5 bases). Germline lookup yields CDR1 MDHEN and CDR2 SYDVKM. CDR3 length: 15 amino acids. Trimming removed 2 bases from V and 1 base from J, with 9 bases in between. The CDR3 DNA is TGTGCCAGCAGTTTAGGGGACCAAAGCAATCAGCCCCAGCATTTT. Protein product: CASSLGDQSNQPQHF.

Comment on this clone: In the same sample, other DNA sequences code for this CDR3. V and J are TRBV11-2 and TRBJ2-7; TRBD1 agrees at 7 bases. CDR1 SGHAT and CDR2 FQNNGV come from the germline V gene. The CDR3 has 14 amino acids. V was clipped by 5 bases and J by 4 bases; unmatched bases: 8. The CDR3 region is CASSLGDRIYEQYF. The CDR3 nucleotides are TGTGCCAGCAGCCTAGGGGACAGAATTTACGAGCAGTACTTC.

CDR3 sequence (DNA): TGTGCCAGCAGCCAAGAAGAAGAGGGGGCCTCCTATGGCTACACCTTC. This encodes CASSQEEEGASYGYTF. This chain uses TRBV4-2 with TRBJ1-2; 7 positions match TRBD1. There are 16 residues in the CDR3. The germline gives CDR1 LGHNA, CDR2 YNFKEQ. The V and J ends lost 0 bases and 4 bases, in that order; junction bases with no gene match: 8.

This clone is a singleton in its sample. The chain has TRBV9 and TRBJ2-7; TRBD2 matches 11 bases. V lost 4 bases to trimming and J lost 1 base; unmatched junction nucleotides: 7. This CDR3 comprises 16 residues. Germline CDR1 reads SGDLS; CDR2 reads YYNGEE. CDR3: CASSPLAGDYSYEQYF. CDR3 in DNA: TGTGCCAGCAGCCCACTAGCGGGAGACTATTCCTACGAGCAGTACTTC.

This chain links TRBV6-5 with TRBJ2-7; 9 bases match TRBD1. Germline V gene sequence: CDR1 MNHEY, CDR2 SVGAGI. The CDR3 is 15 amino acids. V trimming: 2 bases; J trimming: 2 bases; junction bases outside the gene matches: 4. CDR3 in amino acids: CASSYGQGITYEQYF. CDR3 DNA: TGTGCCAGCAGTTACGGACAGGGGATCACCTACGAGCAGTACTTC.

The chain couples TRBV5-4 to TRBJ2-7; TRBD2 is a possible D gene (5 bases). Germline V gene sequence: CDR1 SGHNT, CDR2 YYREEE (reference sequence). Trimming took 4 bases from V and 6 from J, leaving 14 bases between them. This CDR3 is 13 amino acids long. CDR3 DNA sequence: TGTGCCAGCAGCCACCTCGGGGTGGGCGAGCAGTACTTC. Its protein is CASSHLGVGEQYF.

The V gene is TRBV28, the J gene TRBJ2-7; D not resolved. This CDR3 has 14 amino acids. The germline CDR1 and CDR2 sequences are MDHEN and SYDVKM. The CDR3 bases are TGTGCTCCCCGTGGGCTAGATCTAACCTACGAGCAGTACTTC. This encodes CAPRGLDLTYEQYF.

This clone was seen only a few times. V usage is TRBV9 and J usage is TRBJ1-2; 12 bases align to TRBD1. Losses at the gene ends were 3 bases for V and 2 bases for J; bases not matched to a gene: 11. The germline V gene encodes CDR1 SGDLS and CDR2 YYNGEE. The CDR3 runs 18 residues. Written as DNA, the CDR3 is TGTGCCAGCAGCGGCCACCGGGACAGGGGGCGAGGGAACTATGGCTACACCTTC. Protein sequence: CASSGHRDRGRGNYGYTF.

The chain carries TRBV9 and TRBJ2-1; D is perhaps TRBD2 (6 bases). V was trimmed by 8 bases and J by 4 bases, leaving 13 bases between them. The CDR3 loop spans 13 amino acids. Germline CDR1 SGDLS, CDR2 YYNGEE. The CDR3 protein is CASSGTPYNEQFF. In nucleotides, the CDR3 is TGTGCCAGTTCCGGGACTCCGTACAATGAGCAGTTCTTC.

The V call is TRBV19, the J call TRBJ1-2; no firm D call. Looked up from germline, CDR1 is LNHDA and CDR2 is SQIVND (reference sequence). Trimming removed 11 bases from V and 7 bases from J, with 14 bases in between. The CDR3 consists of 11 residues. The chain's CDR3 is CAGLTNIGYTF. CDR3 in DNA: TGTGCCGGCCTGACAAATATTGGCTACACCTTC. The full variable domain, rest sourced from reference TRBV19 and TRBJ1-2, is DGGITQSPKYLFRKEGQNVTLSCEQNLNHDAMYWYRQDPGQGLRLIYYSQIVNDFQKGDIAEGYSVSREKKESFPLTVTSAQKNPTAFYLCAGLTNIGYTFGSGTRLTVV.

The V and J genes are TRBV11-1 and TRBJ2-5; D unresolved. Trimming took off 8 bases at V and 1 base at J, with 5 bases between the two ends. CDR1 and CDR2 from the germline V gene are SGHAT and FQDESV (reference sequence). This CDR3 contains 11 residues. Here the CDR3 reads CASSSQETQYF. The CDR3, as DNA: TGTGCCAGCTCTAGCCAAGAGACCCAGTACTTC.

V and J are TRBV4-1 and TRBJ2-3; 12 bases match TRBD2. The ends lost 4 bases at V and 6 bases at J; junction bases unmatched: 8. Germline values: CDR1 MGHRA, CDR2 YSYEKL. This CDR3 is built from 16 residues. In DNA form, the CDR3 reads TGCGCCAGCAGCCCTACCGTGACTAGCGGGAGCGATACGCAGTATTTT. Translating it yields CASSPTVTSGSDTQYF.

V is TRBV28 and J is TRBJ1-5, with TRBD1 identical over 9 bases. The CDR3 has 15 residues. Trimming took 4 bases from V and 7 from J; bases not matched to a gene: 8. CDR1 is MDHEN, CDR2 SYDVKM, per germline. The CDR3 nucleotides are TGTGCCAGCAGTTCCTCGGACAGGGGATTACAGCCCCAGCATTTT. This encodes CASSSSDRGLQPQHF.

This chain connects TRBV12-2 to TRBJ2-7. TRBV12-2 is deemed a pseudogene. The CDR3 runs 16 residues. CDR3 bases: TGTGCAAGTCGCTTATTCGCTTGGACGGTCACCTACGAGCAGTACTTC. Translating it yields CASRLFAWTVTYEQYF.